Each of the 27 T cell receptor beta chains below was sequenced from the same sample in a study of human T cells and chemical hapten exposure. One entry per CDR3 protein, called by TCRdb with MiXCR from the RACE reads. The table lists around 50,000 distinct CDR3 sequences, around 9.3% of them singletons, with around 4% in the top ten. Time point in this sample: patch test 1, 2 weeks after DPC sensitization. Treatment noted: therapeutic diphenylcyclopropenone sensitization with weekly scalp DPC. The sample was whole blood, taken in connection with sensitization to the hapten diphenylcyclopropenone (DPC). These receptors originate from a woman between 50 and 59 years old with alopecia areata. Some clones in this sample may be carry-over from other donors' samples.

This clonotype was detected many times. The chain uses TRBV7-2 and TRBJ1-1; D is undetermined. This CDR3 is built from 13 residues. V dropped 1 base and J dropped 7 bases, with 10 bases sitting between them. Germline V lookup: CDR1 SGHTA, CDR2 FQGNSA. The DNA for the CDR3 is TGTGCCAGCAGCTTAGAAGGGTTGGGTGAAGCTTTCTTT. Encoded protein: CASSLEGLGEAFF.

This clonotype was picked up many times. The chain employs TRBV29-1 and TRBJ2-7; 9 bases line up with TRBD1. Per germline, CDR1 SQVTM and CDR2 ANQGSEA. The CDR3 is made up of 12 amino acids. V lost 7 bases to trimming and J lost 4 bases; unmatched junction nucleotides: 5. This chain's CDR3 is CSATGQGYEQYF. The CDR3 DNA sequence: TGCAGCGCTACGGGACAGGGTTACGAGCAGTACTTC.

CDR3 in DNA: TGTGCCAGCAGCCTCGACAGGGGGATGACTGAAGCTTTCTTT. Protein sequence: CASSLDRGMTEAFF. The chain has TRBV11-2 and TRBJ1-1; TRBD1 aligns across 9 bases. Trimming took 5 bases from V and 5 from J; bases not matched to a gene: 6. CDR1 and CDR2 from the germline V gene are SGHAT and FQNNGV. This CDR3 contains 14 residues.

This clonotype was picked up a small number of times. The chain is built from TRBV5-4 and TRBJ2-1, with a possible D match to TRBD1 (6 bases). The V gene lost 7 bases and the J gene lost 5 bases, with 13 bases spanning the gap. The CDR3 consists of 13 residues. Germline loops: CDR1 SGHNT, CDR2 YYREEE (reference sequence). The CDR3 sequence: CASHRETHNEQFF. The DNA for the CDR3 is TGTGCCAGCCACAGGGAGACGCACAATGAGCAGTTCTTC.

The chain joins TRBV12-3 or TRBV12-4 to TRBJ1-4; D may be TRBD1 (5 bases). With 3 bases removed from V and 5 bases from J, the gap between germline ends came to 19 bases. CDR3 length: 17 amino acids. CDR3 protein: CASSLSLTGEKNEKLFF. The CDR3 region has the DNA TGTGCCAGCAGTTTGTCGTTGACGGGGGAGAAGAATGAAAAACTGTTTTTT.

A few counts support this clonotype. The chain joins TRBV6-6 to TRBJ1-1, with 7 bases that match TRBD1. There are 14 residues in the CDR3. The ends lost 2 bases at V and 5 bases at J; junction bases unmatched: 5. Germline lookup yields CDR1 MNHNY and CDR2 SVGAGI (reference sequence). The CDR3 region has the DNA TGTGCCAGCAGTTACGGGGACAGCCTGACTGAAGCTTTCTTT. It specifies CASSYGDSLTEAFF.

CDR3 residues: CASRWTGHLPEAFF. CDR3 in DNA: TGTGCCAGCAGATGGACAGGGCACTTACCTGAAGCTTTCTTT. V is TRBV6-5 and J is TRBJ1-1; 8 nucleotides align to TRBD1. The CDR3 consists of 14 residues. The J segment lost 6 bases and the V segment lost 6 bases, leaving 9 bases of the junction unmatched. The germline V gene encodes CDR1 MNHEY and CDR2 SVGAGI.

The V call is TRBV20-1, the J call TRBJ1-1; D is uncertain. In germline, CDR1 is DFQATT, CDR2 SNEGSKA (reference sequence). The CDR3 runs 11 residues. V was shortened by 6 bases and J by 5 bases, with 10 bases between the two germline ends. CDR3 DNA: TGCAGTGCCCGGAGGGAGACTGAAGCTTTCTTT. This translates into CSARRETEAFF.

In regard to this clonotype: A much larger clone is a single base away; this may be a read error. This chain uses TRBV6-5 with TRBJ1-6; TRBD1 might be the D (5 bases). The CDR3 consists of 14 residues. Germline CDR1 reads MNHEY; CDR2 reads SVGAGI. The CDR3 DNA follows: TGTGCCAGCAGTACGGGACGGCCAGATTCACCCCTCTACTTT. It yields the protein CASSTGRPDSPLYF.

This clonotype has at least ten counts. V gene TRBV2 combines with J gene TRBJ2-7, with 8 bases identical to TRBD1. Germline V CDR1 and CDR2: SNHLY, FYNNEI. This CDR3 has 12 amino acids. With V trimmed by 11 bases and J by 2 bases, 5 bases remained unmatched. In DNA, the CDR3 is TGTGCCGGGGGACAGGTCACCTACGAGCAGTACTTC. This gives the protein CAGGQVTYEQYF.

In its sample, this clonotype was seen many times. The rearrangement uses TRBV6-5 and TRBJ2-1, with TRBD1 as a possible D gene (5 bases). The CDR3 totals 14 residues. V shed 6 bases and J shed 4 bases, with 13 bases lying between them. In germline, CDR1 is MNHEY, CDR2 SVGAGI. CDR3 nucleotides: TGTGCCAGCAGGAAATTACAGGTGTACAATGAGCAGTTCTTC. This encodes CASRKLQVYNEQFF.

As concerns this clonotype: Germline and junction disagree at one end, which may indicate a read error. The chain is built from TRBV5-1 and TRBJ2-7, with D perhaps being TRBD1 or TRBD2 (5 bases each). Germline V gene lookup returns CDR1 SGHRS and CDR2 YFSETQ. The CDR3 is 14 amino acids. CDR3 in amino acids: CASSLAGTSYEQYF. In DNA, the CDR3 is TGCGCCAGCAGTTTGGCAGGGACCTCCTACGAGCAGTACTTC.

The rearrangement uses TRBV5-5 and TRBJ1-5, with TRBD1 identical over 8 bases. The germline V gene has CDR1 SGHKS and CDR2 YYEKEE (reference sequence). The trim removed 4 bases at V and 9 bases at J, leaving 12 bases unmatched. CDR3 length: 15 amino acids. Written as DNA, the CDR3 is TGTGCCAGCAGCGTTGGGACAGGCCCTTATCGGCCCCAGCATTTT. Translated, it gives CASSVGTGPYRPQHF.

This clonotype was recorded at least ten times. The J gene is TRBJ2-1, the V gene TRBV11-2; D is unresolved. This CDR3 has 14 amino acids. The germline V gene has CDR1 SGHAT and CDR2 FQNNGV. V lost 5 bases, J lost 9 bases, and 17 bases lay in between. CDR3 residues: CASSPPGPGVEQFF. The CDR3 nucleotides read TGTGCCAGCAGCCCCCCCGGGCCTGGGGTTGAGCAGTTCTTC.

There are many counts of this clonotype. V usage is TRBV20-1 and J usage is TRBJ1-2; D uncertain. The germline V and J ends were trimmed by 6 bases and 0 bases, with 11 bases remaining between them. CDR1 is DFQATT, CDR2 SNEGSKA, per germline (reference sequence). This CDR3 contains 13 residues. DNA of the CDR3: TGCAGTGCCGCCGACCTGGCTAACTATGGCTACACCTTC. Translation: CSAADLANYGYTF.

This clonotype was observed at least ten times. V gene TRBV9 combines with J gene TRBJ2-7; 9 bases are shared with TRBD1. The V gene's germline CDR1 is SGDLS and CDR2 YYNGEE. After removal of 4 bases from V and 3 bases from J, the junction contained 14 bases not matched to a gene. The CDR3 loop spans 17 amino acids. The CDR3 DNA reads TGTGCCAGCAGCACCGCCCCCATGACAGGGGGAGACTACGAGCAGTACTTC. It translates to CASSTAPMTGGDYEQYF.

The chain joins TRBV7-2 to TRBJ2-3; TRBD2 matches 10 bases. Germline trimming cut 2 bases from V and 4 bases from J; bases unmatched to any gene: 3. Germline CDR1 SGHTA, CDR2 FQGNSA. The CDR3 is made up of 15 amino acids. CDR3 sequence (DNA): TGTGCCAGCAGCTTACTAGCGGGAGCGTCAGATACGCAGTATTTT. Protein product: CASSLLAGASDTQYF. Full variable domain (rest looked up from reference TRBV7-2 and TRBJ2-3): GAGVSQSPSNKVTEKGKDVELRCDPISGHTALYWYRQSLGQGLEFLIYFQGNSAPDKSGLPSDRFSAERTGGSVSTLTIQRTQQEDSAVYLCASSLLAGASDTQYFGPGTRLTVL.

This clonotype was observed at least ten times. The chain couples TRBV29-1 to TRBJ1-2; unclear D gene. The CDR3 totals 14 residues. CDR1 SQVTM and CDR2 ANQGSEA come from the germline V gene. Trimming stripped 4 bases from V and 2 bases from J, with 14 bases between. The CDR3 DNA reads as TGCAGCGTTGGAGGGTCTGGCACCAACTATGGCTACACCTTC. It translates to CSVGGSGTNYGYTF.

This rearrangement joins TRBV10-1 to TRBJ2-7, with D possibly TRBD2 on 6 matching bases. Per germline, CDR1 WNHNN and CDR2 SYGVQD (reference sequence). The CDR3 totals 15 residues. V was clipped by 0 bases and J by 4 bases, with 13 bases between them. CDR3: CASSESRYGTYEQYF. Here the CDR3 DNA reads TGCGCCAGCAGTGAGTCGAGATACGGGACTTACGAGCAGTACTTC.

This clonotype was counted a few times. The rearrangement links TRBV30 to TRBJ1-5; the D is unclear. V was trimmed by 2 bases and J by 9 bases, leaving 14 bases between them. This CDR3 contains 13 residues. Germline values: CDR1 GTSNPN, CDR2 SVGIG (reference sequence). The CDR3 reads CAWSLEFAGPQHF. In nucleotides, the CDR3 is TGTGCCTGGAGTTTAGAGTTCGCGGGGCCCCAGCATTTT.

CDR3 sequence (DNA): TGTGCCAGCACCAAAAGGGGACTAAACACCGGGGAGCTGTTTTTT. This encodes CASTKRGLNTGELFF. The chain uses TRBV2 and TRBJ2-2, with TRBD2 identical over 7 bases. Per the germline V gene, CDR1 is SNHLY and CDR2 is FYNNEI. Trimming removed 7 bases from V and 2 bases from J; junction bases left unmatched: 7. This CDR3 is 15 amino acids long.

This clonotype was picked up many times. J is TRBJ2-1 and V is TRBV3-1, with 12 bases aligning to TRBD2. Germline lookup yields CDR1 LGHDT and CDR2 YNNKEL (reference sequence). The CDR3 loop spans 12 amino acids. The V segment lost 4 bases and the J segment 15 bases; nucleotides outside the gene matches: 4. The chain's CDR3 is CASSRTSGTRFF. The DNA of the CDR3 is TGTGCCAGCAGCCGGACTAGCGGGACTCGGTTCTTC.

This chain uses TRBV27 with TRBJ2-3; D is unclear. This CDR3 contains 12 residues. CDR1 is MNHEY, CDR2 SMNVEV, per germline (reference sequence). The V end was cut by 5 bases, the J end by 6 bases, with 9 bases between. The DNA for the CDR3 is TGTGCCAGCAGTCACCGCCGGGATACGCAGTATTTT. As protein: CASSHRRDTQYF.

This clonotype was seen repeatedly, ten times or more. This CDR3 reads CATRKVNYGYTF. The CDR3, as DNA: TGTGCCACCCGAAAGGTGAACTATGGCTACACCTTC. This chain connects TRBV6-5 to TRBJ1-2; the D is unclear. Trimming cost V 10 bases and J 2 bases, with 11 bases left between them. Germline CDR1 MNHEY, CDR2 SVGAGI. The CDR3 runs to 12 residues.

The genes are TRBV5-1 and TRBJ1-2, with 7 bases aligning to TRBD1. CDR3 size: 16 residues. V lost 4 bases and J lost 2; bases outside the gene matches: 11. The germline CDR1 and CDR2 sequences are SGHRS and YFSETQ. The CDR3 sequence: CASSLQSGTENYGYTF. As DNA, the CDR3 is TGCGCCAGCAGCCTCCAGTCCGGGACAGAAAACTATGGCTACACCTTC.

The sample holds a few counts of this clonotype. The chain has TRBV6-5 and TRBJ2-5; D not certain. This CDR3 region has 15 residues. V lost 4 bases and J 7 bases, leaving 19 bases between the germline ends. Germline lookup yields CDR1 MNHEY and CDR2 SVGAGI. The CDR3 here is CASSSRPGRLGTQYF. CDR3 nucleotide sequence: TGTGCCAGCAGTTCCCGACCTGGCAGGCTAGGGACCCAGTACTTC.

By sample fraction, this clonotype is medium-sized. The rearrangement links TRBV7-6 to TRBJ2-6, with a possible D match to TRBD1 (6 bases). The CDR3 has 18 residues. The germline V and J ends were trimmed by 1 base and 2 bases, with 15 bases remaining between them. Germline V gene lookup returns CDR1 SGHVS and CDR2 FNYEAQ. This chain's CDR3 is CASSLEHRDRPGANVLTF. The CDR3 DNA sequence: TGTGCCAGCAGCTTAGAACATAGAGACAGGCCTGGGGCCAACGTCCTGACTTTC.